Following are 25 T cell receptor beta chains from one sample sequenced in a study of T cells after yellow fever vaccination. TCRdb fed the 5' RACE reads into MiXCR, producing one record per CDR3 protein. Found here are fewer than 100,000 distinct CDR3 sequences, over 8% of them singletons; the top ten hold 16%. The sample in question was CD8+ T cells not binding an NS4B(214-222) dextramer, sorted from PBMCs, obtained more than 13 days after the first yellow fever vaccination. These receptors were obtained from a man in his late teens or twenties who received the YFV17D yellow fever vaccine.

This clonotype was picked up a small number of times. The J gene is TRBJ2-7, the V gene TRBV12-3 or TRBV12-4, with D perhaps TRBD2 (7 bases). V was cut by 3 bases and J by 5 bases, with 17 bases left in between. This CDR3 has 15 amino acids. The CDR3 coding sequence is TGTGCCAGCAGTTTTGGCGGGGGCCCCTCAGACGAGCAGTACTTC. Protein: CASSFGGGPSDEQYF.

This clonotype was seen many times. The J gene is TRBJ2-3, the V gene TRBV14, with D possibly being TRBD1 or TRBD2 (5 bases each). The CDR3 length is 18 residues. Trimming removed 0 bases at V and 2 bases at J, with 18 bases between. The V gene's germline CDR1 is SGHDN and CDR2 FVKESK. The CDR3 here is CASSQEVWGNPDTDTQYF. The CDR3 bases are TGTGCCAGCAGCCAAGAGGTTTGGGGGAACCCCGACACAGATACGCAGTATTTT.

The gene calls are TRBV27 and TRBJ2-7, with D hard to call. The germline CDR1 and CDR2 sequences are MNHEY and SMNVEV (reference sequence). The CDR3 runs to 13 residues. With 5 bases removed from V and 1 base from J, the gap between germline ends came to 9 bases. The CDR3 sequence is CASSVGSSYEQYF. The CDR3 DNA follows: TGTGCCAGCAGTGTAGGGTCTTCCTACGAGCAGTACTTC.

This clonotype appeared a few times. The chain is built from TRBV4-3 and TRBJ2-4, with D possibly TRBD2 on 6 matching bases. V was trimmed by 2 bases and J by 8 bases, leaving 16 bases between them. This CDR3 has 15 residues. Germline V gene data show CDR1 as LGHNA and CDR2 as YSLEER. CDR3 region: CASSQNTREGDIQYF. The CDR3 nucleotides read TGCGCCAGCAGCCAAAACACGCGGGAAGGGGACATTCAGTACTTC.

V and J are TRBV2 and TRBJ2-7; D unresolved. V lost 6 bases, J lost 7 bases, and 13 bases lay in between. CDR1 is SNHLY, CDR2 FYNNEI, per germline. The CDR3 sequence is 12 residues long. CDR3 sequence (DNA): TGTGCCAGCAGACTCACAGTGGTAGAGCAGTACTTC. As protein: CASRLTVVEQYF.

Ten or more counts support this clonotype. The chain joins TRBV12-3 or TRBV12-4 to TRBJ2-3, with no clear D. Trimming took off 1 base at V and 0 bases at J, with 2 bases between the two ends. The CDR3 runs 13 residues. Here the CDR3 DNA reads TGTGCCAGCAGTTTAGATAGCACAGATACGCAGTATTTT. Its protein is CASSLDSTDTQYF.

In this sample, this clonotype turned up a few times. The chain uses TRBV6-2 or TRBV6-3 and TRBJ2-7; the D gene is possibly TRBD1 (5 bases). The V gene lost 2 bases and the J gene lost 1 base, with 18 bases spanning the gap. Germline V gene lookup returns CDR1 MNHEY and CDR2 SVGEGT. This CDR3 has 17 amino acids. CDR3 nucleotides: TGTGCCAGCAGTTACCCGCCGGGTACAGGCCTTTCCTACGAGCAGTACTTC. Protein: CASSYPPGTGLSYEQYF.

V is TRBV9 and J is TRBJ2-3; possibly TRBD1 or TRBD2 for D (7 bases each). The CDR3 loop spans 17 amino acids. V was shortened by 4 bases and J by 1 base, with 19 bases between the two germline ends. Germline V CDR1 and CDR2: SGDLS, YYNGEE. The chain's CDR3 is CASSPGGGGSRTDTQYF. The CDR3 region has the DNA TGTGCCAGCAGCCCAGGGGGGGGCGGCTCACGCACAGATACGCAGTATTTT. The variable domain in full, completed from reference TRBV9 and TRBJ2-3, reads DSGVTQTPKHLITATGQRVTLRCSPRSGDLSVYWYQQSLDQGLQFLIQYYNGEERAKGNILERFSAQQFPDLHSELNLSSLELGDSALYFCASSPGGGGSRTDTQYFGPGTRLTVL.

This clonotype was picked up a small number of times. V and J are TRBV20-1 and TRBJ2-5; D may be TRBD1 or TRBD2 (6 bases each). V was pared by 1 base and J by 4 bases, with 25 bases between. Germline loops: CDR1 DFQATT, CDR2 SNEGSKA (reference sequence). The CDR3 sequence is 18 residues long. CDR3 residues: CSARGGLDGGSGIETQYF. DNA for the CDR3: TGCAGTGCTAGAGGGGGGCTGGATGGGGGGTCAGGGATAGAGACCCAGTACTTC.

This clonotype was detected only a few times. The chain carries TRBV5-5 and TRBJ2-3, with TRBD2 identical over 15 bases. CDR3 length: 18 residues. V lost 5 bases and J lost 0; bases outside the gene matches: 7. The germline gives CDR1 SGHKS, CDR2 YYEKEE (reference sequence). The CDR3: CASSYPGLAGGSTDTQYF. The DNA of the CDR3 is TGTGCCAGCAGTTACCCGGGACTAGCGGGGGGAAGCACAGATACGCAGTATTTT. The full variable domain, its missing parts supplied by reference TRBV5-5 and TRBJ2-3, is DAGVTQSPTHLIKTRGQQVTLRCSPISGHKSVSWYQQVLGQGPQFIFQYYEKEERGRGNFPDRFSARQFPNYSSELNVNALLLGDSALYLCASSYPGLAGGSTDTQYFGPGTRLTVL.

The chain carries TRBV20-1 and TRBJ1-1; D not resolved. This CDR3 has 10 amino acids. Germline V CDR1 and CDR2: DFQATT, SNEGSKA (reference sequence). Between the trimmed V and J ends, which lost 6 bases and 5 bases, there was a span of 7 bases. The DNA of the CDR3 is TGCAGTGCGGCACGTACTGAAGCTTTCTTT. Its protein is CSAARTEAFF.

Ten or more counts support this clonotype. This chain links TRBV6-5 with TRBJ2-5; 7 bases are a match to TRBD2. V shed 0 bases, J shed 2 bases, and the junction held 6 bases outside the gene matches. The CDR3 is 16 amino acids. Germline CDR1 reads MNHEY; CDR2 reads SVGAGI. The CDR3 nucleotides read TGTGCCAGCAGTTACTCCGGCGGGGGATATCAAGAGACCCAGTACTTC. The encoded protein is CASSYSGGGYQETQYF.

This clonotype appeared many times. The chain uses TRBV28 and TRBJ2-7, with 7 bases matching TRBD2. The germline V gene has CDR1 MDHEN and CDR2 SYDVKM. Germline trimming cut 6 bases from V and 1 base from J; bases unmatched to any gene: 6. The CDR3 length is 14 residues. CDR3 amino acids: CASRPGGQSYEQYV. The CDR3 DNA reads as TGTGCCAGCAGGCCGGGGGGTCAGTCCTACGAGCAGTACGTC.

The V and J genes are TRBV5-6 and TRBJ2-7; D is ambiguous. CDR1 SGHDT and CDR2 YYEEEE come from the germline V gene. This CDR3 is 13 amino acids long. V was shortened by 2 bases and J by 3 bases, with 9 bases between the two germline ends. The CDR3 nucleotides are TGTGCCAGCAGCTTTTTGATAGTCTACGAGCAGTACGTC. This encodes CASSFLIVYEQYV.

The CDR3, as DNA: TGTGCCAGCAGTGGGGCGGGGCGGCAGCCCCAGCATTTT. Translated: CASSGAGRQPQHF. The chain uses TRBV6-1 and TRBJ1-5; D is possibly TRBD1 (5 bases). Germline assignment: CDR1 MNHNS and CDR2 SASEGT. CDR3 size: 13 residues. V lost 4 bases, J lost 7 bases, and 11 bases lay in between.

This chain uses TRBV25-1 with TRBJ2-3, with 8 bases lining up with TRBD1. The J segment lost 5 bases and the V segment lost 8 bases, leaving 6 bases of the junction unmatched. From germline, CDR1 is MGHDK and CDR2 SYGVNS. This CDR3 has 13 amino acids. The CDR3, as DNA: TGTGCCAGCCAGACAGGGGAGGAAGATACGCAGTATTTT. Translation gives CASQTGEEDTQYF.

The sample holds a few counts of this clonotype. The chain carries TRBV6-5 and TRBJ2-7; 8 positions match TRBD1. The CDR3 is 15 residues long. In germline, CDR1 is MNHEY, CDR2 SVGAGI. The junction had 5 bases not matched to a gene; V was cut back by 4 bases and J by 0 bases. The CDR3 nucleotides read TGTGCCAGCAGTTTCAGGACAGGGAGCTCCTACGAGCAGTACGTC. Amino acids: CASSFRTGSSYEQYV.

The J gene is TRBJ1-5, the V gene TRBV15, with a tentative D call TRBD1 (5 bases). The CDR3 contains 13 residues. The germline V and J ends were trimmed by 1 base and 6 bases, with 7 bases remaining between them. From germline, CDR1 is LNHNV and CDR2 YYDKDF (reference sequence). This chain's CDR3 is CATSRARGQPQHF. In DNA, the CDR3 is TGTGCCACCAGCAGAGCAAGGGGTCAGCCCCAGCATTTT. Complete variable domain (other parts from reference TRBV15 and TRBJ1-5): DAMVIQNPRYQVTQFGKPVTLSCSQTLNHNVMYWYQQKSSQAPKLLFHYYDKDFNNEADTPDNFQSRRPNTSFCFLDIRSPGLGDTAMYLCATSRARGQPQHFGDGTRLSIL.

This clonotype was seen a handful of times. The chain employs TRBV6-1 and TRBJ1-2; 7 nucleotides agree with TRBD1. Germline V CDR1 and CDR2: MNHNS, SASEGT. There are 16 residues in the CDR3. Trimming cost V 4 bases and J 0 bases; bases outside gene matches: 8. The CDR3 sequence: CASSAPGTVANYGYTF. The CDR3 DNA reads as TGTGCCAGCAGTGCACCCGGGACAGTAGCTAACTATGGCTACACCTTC.

This clonotype was recorded many times. The rearrangement joins TRBV20-1 to TRBJ1-2; TRBD1 agrees at 10 bases. Trimming at V came to 0 bases and at J to 2 bases, leaving 3 bases not matched to a gene. Germline CDR1 DFQATT, CDR2 SNEGSKA (reference sequence). The CDR3 covers 15 residues. In DNA form, the CDR3 reads TGCAGTGCTAGAGATGGGGACAGGGGAAACTATGGCTACACCTTC. It translates to CSARDGDRGNYGYTF.

This clonotype was seen more than once but under ten times. V usage is TRBV6-1 and J usage is TRBJ1-4; D perhaps matches TRBD1 (6 bases). Per germline, CDR1 MNHNS and CDR2 SASEGT. The ends were cut back, 7 bases at V and 4 bases at J, with 10 bases in the middle. The CDR3 extends over 13 amino acids. The CDR3: CASTQGYNEKLFF. As DNA, the CDR3 is TGTGCCAGCACCCAGGGGTATAATGAAAAACTGTTTTTT.

The chain has TRBV29-1 and TRBJ2-1; 7 positions agree with TRBD1. Trimming at V came to 7 bases and at J to 2 bases, leaving 8 bases not matched to a gene. The CDR3 contains 14 residues. Germline CDR1 is SQVTM and CDR2 is ANQGSEA. As DNA, the CDR3 is TGCAGCGCGGTAGCAGGGGGTCCCTACAATGAGCAGTTCTTC. This codes for CSAVAGGPYNEQFF.

This clonotype has more than one count but fewer than ten. The chain recombines TRBV9 with TRBJ2-1, with 10 positions matching TRBD2. The V gene's germline CDR1 is SGDLS and CDR2 YYNGEE. With V trimmed by 6 bases and J by 0 bases, 6 bases remained unmatched. This CDR3 spans 16 amino acids. CDR3 region: CASTALAGFSYNEQFF. The DNA for the CDR3 is TGTGCCAGCACTGCACTAGCGGGGTTCTCCTACAATGAGCAGTTCTTC.

This clonotype was picked up a small number of times. The gene calls are TRBV5-4 and TRBJ2-7; D gene unclear. Trimming took 2 bases from V and 7 from J, leaving 13 bases between them. Germline assignment: CDR1 SGHNT and CDR2 YYREEE (reference sequence). This CDR3 region has 13 residues. The chain's CDR3 is CASSFHSEREQYV. Written as DNA, the CDR3 is TGTGCCAGCAGCTTCCACTCCGAGAGGGAGCAGTACGTC.

This clonotype was recorded a few times. V usage is TRBV9 and J usage is TRBJ2-3; 10 bases fit TRBD2. V lost 4 bases and J lost 6; bases outside the gene matches: 14. The germline CDR1 and CDR2 sequences are SGDLS and YYNGEE. The CDR3 runs to 17 residues. The CDR3 sequence is CASSWTSGDALGDTQYF. The DNA of the CDR3 is TGTGCCAGCAGCTGGACTAGCGGAGACGCTTTAGGGGATACGCAGTATTTT.